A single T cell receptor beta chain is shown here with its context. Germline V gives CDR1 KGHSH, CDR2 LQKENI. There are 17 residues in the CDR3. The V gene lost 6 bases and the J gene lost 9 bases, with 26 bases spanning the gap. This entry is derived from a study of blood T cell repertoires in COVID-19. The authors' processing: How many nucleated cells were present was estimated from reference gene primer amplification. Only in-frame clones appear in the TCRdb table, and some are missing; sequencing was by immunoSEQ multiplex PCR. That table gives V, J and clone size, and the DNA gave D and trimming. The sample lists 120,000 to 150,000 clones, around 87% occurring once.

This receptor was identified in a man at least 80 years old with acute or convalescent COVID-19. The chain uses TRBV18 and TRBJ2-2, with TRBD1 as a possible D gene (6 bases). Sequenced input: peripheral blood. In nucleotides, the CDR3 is TGTGCCAGCTCCCCCGAGCTAGACAGGCGGAGTTATCGGGAGCTGTTTTTT. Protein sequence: CASSPELDRRSYRELFF.